The T cell receptor beta chain under discussion was sequenced for a study of T-cell memory formation after mild COVID-19 (dated by TCRdb to the early 2020s). Notes on the research overall: Most TCR sequence clusters were specific to one of the two donors. In a couple of donors, T-cell clones that expanded and contracted after mild COVID-19 were followed by sequencing TCRalpha and TCRbeta repertoires longitudinally. The cohort comprised two young, previously healthy adult volunteers, one female and one male. Findings and caveats that apply to the study as a whole: SARS-CoV-2 specificity was not confirmed for the second-wave clones peaking on day 37. Some responding clones were detected in pre-infection memory, suggesting pre-existing cross-reactive memory T cells joined the SARS-CoV-2 response. Balanced CD4/CD8 phenotypes were observed for clones contracting from day 15 to 85, whereas a bias towards CD4+ was observed for a second wave of clones expanding from day 15 to 37. The study included only a couple of mild cases, and larger cohorts that include severe cases with pre-infection samples were judged to be necessary. Contracting CD4+ clones were located mainly in the CM and EM memory subsets, whereas CD8+ clones were found to be enriched in EMRA.

Ficoll-Paque density gradient centrifugation was used to isolate PBMCs. These reads were obtained on an Illumina NovaSeq 6000. Using 5'RACE with constant-segment primers, TCRalpha and TCRbeta cDNA libraries were constructed, with sample barcodes and unique molecular identifiers added in the process. Trizol reagent was used to extract RNA from every sample. The libraries were amplified in two PCR steps, and the second step added a second sample barcode and Illumina TruSeq adapters. Sequencing of the libraries was done on an Illumina NovaSeq, producing 2 x 150 bp paired-end reads. For the original study's pipeline: The reads were demultiplexed and collapsed into UMI-guided consensus sequences using migec v1.2.7. Using mixcr v2.1.11, UMI consensuses were aligned to TRA and TRB V and J templates and then assembled into clonotypes. A clonotype was counted as expanded or contracted only when both edgeR and NoisET called the clonotype significant, with the noise models trained on biological replicates. For edgeR calls, the cutoffs were a false discovery rate-adjusted p below 0.01 and a log2 fold-change threshold of 1. As an exploratory analysis of dynamics, PCA with hierarchical clustering was applied to max-normalized trajectories of the 1000 most abundant clonotypes. The CD4 or CD8 phenotype of responding clones was assigned using the separately sequenced CD4+ and CD8+ repertoires. The public reads were run again by TCRdb, first through fastp at Q25 and then through MiXCR, and only productive beta chains were kept. A single entry per CDR3 protein holds the most common genes and DNA from its merged rows. The V and J calls were determined by TCRdb, not by the authors. The sample includes more than 80,000 distinct CDR3 sequences, with about 15% observed a single time. The ten largest clones capture over 25% of the sample.

A word on this clonotype: Its antigen target is currently unknown. Within one base of it there is no much larger clone, and no base qualities were kept.

Trimming takes 4 bases off V and 6 bases off J; junction bases not matched to a gene: 8. The CDR3 holds 14 amino acids from the cysteine to the phenylalanine. Left in the record is the CDR3 DNA by itself, 42 bases read in frame from the first base. The germline V gene sets CDR1 to SNHLY and CDR2 to FYNNEI. The origin of this receptor is an adult woman who had mild COVID-19 (a few samples of this study predate the infection). The sample titles of this study are shuffled in the database, so cell type and time point are left out; the donor was told from shared clones. The specimen sequenced was PBMCs or a T cell subset sorted from them (not recorded which). The rearranged segments are TRBV2 and TRBJ1-2, with TRBD1 matching 7 junction bases. The DNA reads TGTGCCAGCAGTGGGCCAGACAGGGACCATGGCTACACCTTC. Its protein product is CASSGPDRDHGYTF.